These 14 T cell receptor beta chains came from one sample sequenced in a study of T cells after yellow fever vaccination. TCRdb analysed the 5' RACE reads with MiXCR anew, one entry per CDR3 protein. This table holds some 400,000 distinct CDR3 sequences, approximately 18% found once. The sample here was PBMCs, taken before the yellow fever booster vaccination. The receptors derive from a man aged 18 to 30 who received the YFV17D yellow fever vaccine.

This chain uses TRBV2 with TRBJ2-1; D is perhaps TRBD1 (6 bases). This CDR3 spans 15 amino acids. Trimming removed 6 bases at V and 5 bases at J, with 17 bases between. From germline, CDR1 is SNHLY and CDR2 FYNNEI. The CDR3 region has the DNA TGTGCCAGCAGGGAGGACAGCCTACAAGACAATGAGCAGTTCTTC. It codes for CASREDSLQDNEQFF.

The CDR3 sequence is CASRAVVSGEDTQYF. The CDR3 coding sequence is TGCGCCAGCAGGGCTGTGGTGAGCGGGGAGGATACGCAGTATTTT. V usage is TRBV5-1 and J usage is TRBJ2-3; 7 bases fit TRBD2. J lost 6 bases, V lost 5 bases, and 12 bases had no gene match. Germline CDR1 is SGHRS and CDR2 is YFSETQ. The CDR3 is 15 residues long.

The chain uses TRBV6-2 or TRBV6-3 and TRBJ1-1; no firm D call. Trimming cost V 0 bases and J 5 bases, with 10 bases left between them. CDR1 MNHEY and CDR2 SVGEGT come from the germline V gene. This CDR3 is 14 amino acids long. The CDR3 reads CASSYSPGRTEAFF. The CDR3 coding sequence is TGTGCCAGCAGTTACTCACCGGGGAGGACTGAAGCTTTCTTT.

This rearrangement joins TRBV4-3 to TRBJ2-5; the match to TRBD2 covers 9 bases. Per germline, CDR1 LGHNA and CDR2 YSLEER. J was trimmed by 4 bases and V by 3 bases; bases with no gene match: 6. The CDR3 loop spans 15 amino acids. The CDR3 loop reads CASSQAPGLAETQYF. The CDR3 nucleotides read TGCGCCAGCAGCCAGGCCCCGGGACTAGCAGAGACCCAGTACTTC.

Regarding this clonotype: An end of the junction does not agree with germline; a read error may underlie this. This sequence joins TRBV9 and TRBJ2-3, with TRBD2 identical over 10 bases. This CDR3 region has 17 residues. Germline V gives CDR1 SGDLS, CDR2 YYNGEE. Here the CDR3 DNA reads TGTGCAAGCACCTTAGCGGGGGGATCGCTAGGCACAGATACGCAGTATTTT. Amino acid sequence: CASTLAGGSLGTDTQYF.

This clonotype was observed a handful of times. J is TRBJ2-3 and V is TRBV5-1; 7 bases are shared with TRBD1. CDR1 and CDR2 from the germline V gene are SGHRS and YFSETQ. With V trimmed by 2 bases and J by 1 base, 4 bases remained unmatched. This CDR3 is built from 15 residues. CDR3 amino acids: CASSFRQGGTDTQYF. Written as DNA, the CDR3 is TGCGCCAGCAGCTTTCGACAGGGTGGCACAGATACGCAGTATTTT. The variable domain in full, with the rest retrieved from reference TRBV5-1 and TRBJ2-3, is KAGVTQTPRYLIKTRGQQVTLSCSPISGHRSVSWYQQTPGQGLQFLFEYFSETQRNKGNFPGRFSGRQFSNSRSEMNVSTLELGDSALYLCASSFRQGGTDTQYFGPGTRLTVL.

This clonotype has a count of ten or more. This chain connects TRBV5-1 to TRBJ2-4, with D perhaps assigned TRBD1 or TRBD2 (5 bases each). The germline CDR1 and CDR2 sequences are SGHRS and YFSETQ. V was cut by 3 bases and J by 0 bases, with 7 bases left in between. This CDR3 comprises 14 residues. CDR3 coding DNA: TGCGCCAGCAGCTCCGGGACAGCCAAAAACATTCAGTACTTC. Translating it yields CASSSGTAKNIQYF.

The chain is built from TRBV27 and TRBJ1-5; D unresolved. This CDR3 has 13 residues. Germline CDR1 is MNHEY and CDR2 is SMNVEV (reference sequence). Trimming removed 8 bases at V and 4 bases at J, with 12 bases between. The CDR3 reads CASGSYRNQPQHF. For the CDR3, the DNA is TGTGCCAGCGGATCGTATAGGAATCAGCCCCAGCATTTT.

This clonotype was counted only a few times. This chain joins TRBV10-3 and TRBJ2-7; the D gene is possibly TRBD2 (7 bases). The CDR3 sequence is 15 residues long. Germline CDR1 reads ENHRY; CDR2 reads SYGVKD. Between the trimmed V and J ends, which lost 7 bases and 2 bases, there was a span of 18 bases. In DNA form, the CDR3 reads TGTGCCATCACCCGAGGGGGGGTATCTCCCTACGAGCAGTACTTC. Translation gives CAITRGGVSPYEQYF.

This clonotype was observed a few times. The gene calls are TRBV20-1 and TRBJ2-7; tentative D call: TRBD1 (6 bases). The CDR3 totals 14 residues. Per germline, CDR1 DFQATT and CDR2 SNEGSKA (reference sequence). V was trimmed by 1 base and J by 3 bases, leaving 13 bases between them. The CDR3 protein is CSARADSVNYEQYV. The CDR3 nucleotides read TGCAGTGCTAGAGCGGACAGTGTGAACTACGAGCAGTACGTC.

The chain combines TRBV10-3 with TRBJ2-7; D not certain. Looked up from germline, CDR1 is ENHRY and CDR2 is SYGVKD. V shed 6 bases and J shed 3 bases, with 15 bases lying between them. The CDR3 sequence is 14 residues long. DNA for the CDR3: TGTGCCATCAGGGCTGAAGGACCGGGCTACGAGCAGTACGTC. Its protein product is CAIRAEGPGYEQYV.

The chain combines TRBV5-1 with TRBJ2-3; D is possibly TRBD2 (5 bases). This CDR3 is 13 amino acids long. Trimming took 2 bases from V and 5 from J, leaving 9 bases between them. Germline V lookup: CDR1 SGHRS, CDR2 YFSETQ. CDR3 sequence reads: CASSLPGEDTQYF. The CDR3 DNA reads TGCGCCAGCAGCTTACCCGGGGAAGATACGCAGTATTTT. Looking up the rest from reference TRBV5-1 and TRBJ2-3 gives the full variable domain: KAGVTQTPRYLIKTRGQQVTLSCSPISGHRSVSWYQQTPGQGLQFLFEYFSETQRNKGNFPGRFSGRQFSNSRSEMNVSTLELGDSALYLCASSLPGEDTQYFGPGTRLTVL.

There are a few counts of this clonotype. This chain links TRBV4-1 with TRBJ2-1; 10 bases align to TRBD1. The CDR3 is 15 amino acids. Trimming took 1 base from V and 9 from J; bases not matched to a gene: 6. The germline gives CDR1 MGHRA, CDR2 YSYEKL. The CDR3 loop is CASSQVGQGGTEQFF. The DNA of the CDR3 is TGCGCCAGCAGCCAAGTCGGACAGGGGGGGACTGAGCAGTTCTTC.

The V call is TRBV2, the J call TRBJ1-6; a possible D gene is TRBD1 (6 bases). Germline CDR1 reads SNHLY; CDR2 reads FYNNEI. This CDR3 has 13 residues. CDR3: CAGGGEYNSPLHF. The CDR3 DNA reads TGTGCGGGGGGCGGTGAATATAATTCACCCCTCCACTTT.